What follows describes a single T cell receptor (beta chain). Antigen specificity is unknown. The source of the sample is a study of T cells in Graves' hyperthyroidism and ophthalmopathy. Diagnoses were made from clinical symptoms, serum measures (thyroxine and TRAb), thyroid ultrasound and orbital computed tomography. Broader study findings: Ophthalmopathy got predicted by the model a median about six months before its onset. A 13 V-J model separated ophthalmopathy from stable hyperthyroidism.

The CDR3 has 12 residues. CDR1 is SEHNR, CDR2 FQNEAQ, per germline (reference sequence). V was trimmed by 4 bases and J by 7 bases, leaving 11 bases between them. TCR beta CDR3 regions were amplified from RNA. The TCR CDR3 was amplified in a first-round RT-PCR using the HTBI primer set. TCRdb re-called the multiplex PCR reads through MiXCR, storing one row per CDR3 protein. The sample shows hundreds of thousands of distinct CDR3 sequences, roughly 21% of them seen only once. Sequencing was performed on blood. The chain uses TRBV7-9 and TRBJ2-7, with TRBD2 as a possible D gene (5 bases). The TCR comes from a man aged 35-49 years with Graves' ophthalmopathy. The CDR3 DNA is TGTGCCAGCAGCTCCTCCAGAGGGGAGCAGTACTTC. Protein product: CASSSSRGEQYF. Full variable domain (outside the CDR3, taken from reference TRBV7-9 and TRBJ2-7): DTGVSQNPRHKITKRGQNVTFRCDPISEHNRLYWYRQTLGQGPEFLTYFQNEAQLEKSRLLSDRFSAERPKGSFSTLEIQRTEQGDSAMYLCASSSSRGEQYFGPGTRLTVT.